This T cell receptor (beta chain) derives from a study of blood T cell repertoires in COVID-19. The overall study: Acute-phase and convalescent COVID-19 samples originated in the United States, Italy and Spain.

Original processing methods: Quantification of nucleated cells was approximated via reference gene primer amplification. TCRdb's table, derived via immunoSEQ multiplex PCR, lists solely in-frame clones and lacks some. Clone size and V and J calls were adopted from that table, with D and trimming inferred from the DNA. The sample contains under 95,000 clones, roughly 89% of which appear only once. This CDR3 has 17 amino acids. The sequencing input was peripheral blood. The receptor was derived from a man aged 55-75 years with acute or convalescent COVID-19. The chain links TRBV12-2 to TRBJ2-5; the table's D call TRBD1 went unverified against the DNA. TRBV12-2 is flagged as a pseudogene. The CDR3 DNA follows: TGTGCAAGTCGCCCAACGACCCGGACAGCGATTAGGGAGACCCAGTACTTC. Translated, it gives CASRPTTRTAIRETQYF.